These 32 T cell receptor beta chains came from one sample sequenced in a study of OX40 agonist ivuxolimab in advanced cancers. Repertoires were generated with immunoSEQ multiplex PCR, while TCRdb's copy carries only in-frame clones and drops some. The sample holds roughly 70,000 clones; 82% are singletons and the top ten take 5%. This specimen was CD4+ or CD8+ T cells sorted from blood, taken in a trial of the OX40 agonist ivuxolimab. These receptors came from an adult with an advanced solid tumor such as melanoma, head and neck, liver or kidney cancer.

The chain carries TRBV9 and TRBJ1-1; a weak D match, TRBD1 (6 bases). This CDR3 is built from 15 residues. Germline CDR1 and CDR2: SGDLS and YYNGEE. Trimming pared 4 bases from V and 3 bases from J, leaving 16 bases between. This CDR3 reads CASSPGTSRDTEAFF. The CDR3 DNA reads as TGTGCCAGCAGCCCTGGGACAAGCCGGGACACTGAAGCTTTCTTT. The full variable domain, in which reference TRBV9 and TRBJ1-1 provide the parts outside the CDR3, is DSGVTQTPKHLITATGQRVTLRCSPRSGDLSVYWYQQSLDQGLQFLIQYYNGEERAKGNILERFSAQQFPDLHSELNLSSLELGDSALYFCASSPGTSRDTEAFFGQGTRLTVV.

This rearrangement joins TRBV18 to TRBJ1-5; TRBD1 aligns across 7 bases. Germline CDR1 is KGHSH and CDR2 is LQKENI. V dropped 6 bases and J dropped 6; count of bases not matched to a gene: 8. CDR3 length equals 14 residues. The CDR3 loop is CASSDGTVRQPQHF. The CDR3 DNA sequence: TGTGCCAGCTCGGACGGGACAGTCCGTCAGCCCCAGCATTTT. The variable domain in full, completed from reference TRBV18 and TRBJ1-5, reads NAGVMQNPRHLVRRRGQEARLRCSPMKGHSHVYWYRQLPEEGLKFMVYLQKENIIDESGMPKERFSAEFPKEGPSILRIQQVVRGDSAAYFCASSDGTVRQPQHFGDGTRLSIL.

The rearrangement uses TRBV9 and TRBJ2-3; no clear D gene. Trimming left V 1 base short and J 6 bases short, with 12 bases between. The V gene's germline CDR1 is SGDLS and CDR2 YYNGEE. The CDR3 has 14 residues. CDR3 residues: CASSVRVFMDTQYF. CDR3 in DNA: TGTGCCAGCAGCGTACGGGTTTTTATGGATACGCAGTATTTT.

The V call is TRBV5-1, the J call TRBJ2-7, with D tentatively TRBD1 (6 bases). The CDR3 has 13 residues. Germline V gene lookup returns CDR1 SGHRS and CDR2 YFSETQ. V was shortened by 4 bases and J by 5 bases, with 13 bases between the two germline ends. Here the CDR3 DNA reads TGCGCCAGCAGCCCACAGGGTCTGAACGAGCAGTACTTC. Its protein product is CASSPQGLNEQYF.

The gene calls are TRBV7-2 and TRBJ1-1; D not certain. Trimming pared 4 bases from V and 4 bases from J, leaving 10 bases between. CDR3 size: 13 residues. Germline assignment: CDR1 SGHTA and CDR2 FQGNSA. CDR3 nucleotides: TGTGCCAGCAGCTACGAGGCGGGCACTGAAGCTTTCTTT. It is translated as CASSYEAGTEAFF.

This clone was picked up a small number of times. J is TRBJ2-7 and V is TRBV6-5; D is undetermined. The length of the CDR3 is 11 residues. The germline CDR1 and CDR2 sequences are MNHEY and SVGAGI. The V end was cut by 6 bases, the J end by 6 bases, with 9 bases between. CDR3 amino acids: CASRGTFEQYF. The CDR3 coding sequence is TGTGCCAGCAGGGGTACTTTCGAGCAGTACTTC.

The J gene is TRBJ2-7, the V gene TRBV6-6; TRBD1 might be the D (6 bases). V was cut by 5 bases and J by 7 bases, with 15 bases left in between. Per the germline V gene, CDR1 is MNHNY and CDR2 is SVGAGI (reference sequence). The CDR3 covers 13 residues. CDR3 coding DNA: TGTGCCAGCAGTCCCGGGGACAAGAGAGAGCAGTACTTC. As protein: CASSPGDKREQYF.

This chain uses TRBV7-2 with TRBJ2-2, with D tentatively TRBD1 (6 bases). The length of the CDR3 is 15 residues. The V end lost 5 bases, the J end lost 4 bases, and 14 bases lay between the germline ends. CDR1 is SGHTA and CDR2 is FQGNSA in the germline V gene. The CDR3 sequence: CASSEQGVVTGELFF. The CDR3 DNA reads TGTGCCAGCAGCGAACAGGGAGTCGTCACCGGGGAGCTGTTTTTT.

The chain is built from TRBV9 and TRBJ1-6, with a possible D match to TRBD1 (5 bases). Germline V lookup: CDR1 SGDLS, CDR2 YYNGEE. Trimming shortened V by 4 bases and J by 6 bases, and 11 bases separated the two germline ends. This CDR3 comprises 14 residues. The CDR3 DNA reads TGTGCCAGCAGCTCGGGACTCCTTAATTCACCCCTCCACTTT. It is translated as CASSSGLLNSPLHF.

In its sample, this clone was seen once. This rearrangement joins TRBV5-1 to TRBJ2-1; 8 positions match TRBD1. Germline V lookup: CDR1 SGHRS, CDR2 YFSETQ. The J segment lost 6 bases and the V segment lost 0 bases, leaving 5 bases of the junction unmatched. The CDR3 has 15 amino acids. The CDR3 sequence is CASSLGGTGPNEQFF. CDR3 coding DNA: TGCGCCAGCAGCTTGGGGGGGACAGGTCCCAATGAGCAGTTCTTC.

The chain couples TRBV14 to TRBJ1-6; D gene unclear. The CDR3 runs to 15 residues. Looked up from germline, CDR1 is SGHDN and CDR2 is FVKESK. The V gene lost 0 bases and the J gene lost 0 bases, with 3 bases spanning the gap. In DNA, the CDR3 is TGTGCCAGCAGCCAAGACAGCTCCTATAATTCACCCCTCCACTTT. Its translation is CASSQDSSYNSPLHF.

V and J are TRBV7-8 and TRBJ2-5, with 8 bases aligning to TRBD2. The CDR3 has 18 residues. Germline assignment: CDR1 SGHVS and CDR2 FQNEAQ. The V segment lost 4 bases and the J segment 6 bases; nucleotides outside the gene matches: 19. For the CDR3, the DNA is TGTGCCAGCAGCTCCCGGACCCAGCGGGGGAGGCGAAAAAAGACCCAGTACTTC. Translation: CASSSRTQRGRRKKTQYF.

The V and J genes are TRBV4-2 and TRBJ2-5; D not resolved. This CDR3 has 14 amino acids. The germline V and J ends were trimmed by 2 bases and 1 base, with 8 bases remaining between them. Germline assignment: CDR1 LGHNA and CDR2 YNFKEQ. The CDR3 bases are TGTGCCAGCAGCCAATCGTACCCCCAAGAGACCCAGTACTTC. Translating gives CASSQSYPQETQYF.

V and J are TRBV6-6 and TRBJ1-6; no clear D gene. Trimming took off 6 bases at V and 4 bases at J, with 10 bases between the two ends. Germline CDR1 reads MNHNY; CDR2 reads SVGAGI (reference sequence). The length of the CDR3 is 14 residues. CDR3 DNA: TGTGCCAGCAGCCGGACCGGGTATAATTCACCCCTCCACTTT. This encodes CASSRTGYNSPLHF.

This clone occurred once. V is TRBV7-2 and J is TRBJ1-6, with D possibly being TRBD1 (5 bases). With 1 base removed from V and 15 bases from J, the gap between germline ends came to 16 bases. The germline gives CDR1 SGHTA, CDR2 FQGNSA. The CDR3 extends over 14 amino acids. CDR3 in amino acids: CASSLVRAGGVLHF. The CDR3 DNA is TGTGCCAGCAGCTTAGTAAGGGCTGGGGGAGTCCTCCACTTT.

The genes are TRBV5-1 and TRBJ2-7, with 7 bases that match TRBD1. This CDR3 comprises 15 residues. Unmatched junction bases numbered 12, after V lost 4 bases and J lost 5 bases. From germline, CDR1 is SGHRS and CDR2 YFSETQ. DNA of the CDR3: TGCGCCAGCAGCCGAACAGGGTTACAGGGGAACGAGCAGTACTTC. Translation: CASSRTGLQGNEQYF.

The chain employs TRBV27 and TRBJ2-3; 10 bases align to TRBD2. In germline, CDR1 is MNHEY, CDR2 SMNVEV (reference sequence). The CDR3 is 16 residues long. V dropped 6 bases and J dropped 4; count of bases not matched to a gene: 10. As DNA, the CDR3 is TGTGCCAGCAGAGGGGAAGCGGGAGGGCTCCCAGATACGCAGTATTTT. This gives the protein CASRGEAGGLPDTQYF.

This clone has more than one count but fewer than ten. V gene TRBV5-1 combines with J gene TRBJ2-2; TRBD2 matches 7 bases. V shed 4 bases, J shed 0 bases, and the junction held 6 bases outside the gene matches. CDR1 is SGHRS, CDR2 YFSETQ, per germline. This CDR3 comprises 16 residues. The CDR3 spells CASSIGTIANTGELFF. CDR3 DNA sequence: TGCGCCAGCAGCATTGGGACTATCGCGAACACCGGGGAGCTGTTTTTT.

V usage is TRBV27 and J usage is TRBJ2-7; TRBD2 is a possible D gene (6 bases). Germline V CDR1 and CDR2: MNHEY, SMNVEV (reference sequence). The CDR3 is 15 residues long. With 6 bases removed from V and 7 bases from J, the gap between germline ends came to 22 bases. The CDR3, as DNA: TGTGCCAGCAGCCGAAGGACTACCTTGTTGCATGAGCAGTACTTC. It codes for CASSRRTTLLHEQYF.

There are a few counts of this clone. The chain is built from TRBV5-1 and TRBJ1-1; no clear D gene. The CDR3 has 13 residues. V lost 1 base, J lost 5 bases, and 9 bases lay in between. Germline V gene lookup returns CDR1 SGHRS and CDR2 YFSETQ. CDR3 region: CASSLMSGTEAFF. The CDR3 coding sequence is TGCGCCAGCAGCTTGATGTCGGGAACTGAAGCTTTCTTT.

This chain links TRBV5-1 with TRBJ1-5, with 7 bases that match TRBD1. CDR3 length equals 14 residues. Per germline, CDR1 SGHRS and CDR2 YFSETQ. V shed 0 bases and J 4 bases; nucleotides not matched to a gene: 1. CDR3 loop: CASSLGDRNQPQHF. The DNA of the CDR3 is TGCGCCAGCAGCTTGGGGGACAGAAATCAGCCCCAGCATTTT.

This sequence joins TRBV7-2 and TRBJ2-2; unclear D gene. The germline V and J ends were trimmed by 3 bases and 8 bases, with 4 bases remaining between them. The CDR3 has 11 amino acids. Germline V CDR1 and CDR2: SGHTA, FQGNSA. The CDR3 DNA reads as TGTGCCAGCAGCTTTATGGGGGAGCTGTTTTTT. Its translation is CASSFMGELFF. The variable domain in full, with the rest retrieved from reference TRBV7-2 and TRBJ2-2, is GAGVSQSPSNKVTEKGKDVELRCDPISGHTALYWYRQSLGQGLEFLIYFQGNSAPDKSGLPSDRFSAERTGGSVSTLTIQRTQQEDSAVYLCASSFMGELFFGEGSRLTVL.

This chain joins TRBV7-9 and TRBJ2-7; 8 positions agree with TRBD1. Per germline, CDR1 SEHNR and CDR2 FQNEAQ (reference sequence). The CDR3 length is 15 residues. The J segment lost 2 bases and the V segment lost 0 bases, leaving 3 bases of the junction unmatched. Here the CDR3 reads CASSLASGGAYEQYF. The DNA of the CDR3 is TGTGCCAGCAGCTTAGCGTCAGGGGGCGCCTACGAGCAGTACTTC. Drawing the rest from reference TRBV7-9 and TRBJ2-7, the complete variable domain is DTGVSQNPRHKITKRGQNVTFRCDPISEHNRLYWYRQTLGQGPEFLTYFQNEAQLEKSRLLSDRFSAERPKGSFSTLEIQRTEQGDSAMYLCASSLASGGAYEQYFGPGTRLTVT.

The chain uses TRBV28 and TRBJ1-1, with TRBD1 as a possible D gene (5 bases). From germline, CDR1 is MDHEN and CDR2 SYDVKM. V gave up 2 bases and J gave up 4 bases, with 14 bases separating them. The CDR3 is 15 amino acids. The CDR3 protein is CASSLVGAMGTEAFF. CDR3 in DNA: TGTGCCAGCAGTTTAGTAGGGGCGATGGGCACTGAAGCTTTCTTT.

The rearrangement joins TRBV11-3 to TRBJ2-5; 10 bases line up with TRBD1. This CDR3 is built from 18 residues. V lost 4 bases, J lost 5 bases, and 16 bases stayed unmatched. Germline loops: CDR1 SGHNT, CDR2 YENEEA. The CDR3 here is CASSSAREDRGRGETQYF. The CDR3 DNA reads TGTGCCAGCAGCTCAGCACGGGAAGACAGGGGGCGCGGGGAGACCCAGTACTTC.

The chain is built from TRBV5-1 and TRBJ2-3; tentative D call: TRBD1 (8 bases). The CDR3 loop spans 14 amino acids. Germline V lookup: CDR1 SGHRS, CDR2 YFSETQ. V was clipped by 1 base and J by 6 bases, with 12 bases between them. CDR3 nucleotide sequence: TGCGCCAGCAGCTTGACAGGGGGGGAGGATACGCAGTATTTT. Translation: CASSLTGGEDTQYF.

The V call is TRBV14, the J call TRBJ2-7; TRBD1 might be the D (7 bases). Germline V gene lookup returns CDR1 SGHDN and CDR2 FVKESK. Trimming pared 3 bases from V and 3 bases from J, leaving 15 bases between. The length of the CDR3 is 15 residues. The CDR3 loop reads CASSHKYRGGYEQYF. In nucleotides, the CDR3 is TGTGCCAGCAGCCACAAGTACAGGGGAGGCTACGAGCAGTACTTC. Full variable domain (outside the CDR3, taken from reference TRBV14 and TRBJ2-7): EAGVTQFPSHSVIEKGQTVTLRCDPISGHDNLYWYRRVMGKEIKFLLHFVKESKQDESGMPNNRFLAERTGGTYSTLKVQPAELEDSGVYFCASSHKYRGGYEQYFGPGTRLTVT.

The chain links TRBV7-8 to TRBJ2-5, with 14 bases lining up with TRBD2. The CDR3 spans 16 residues. The V and J ends lost 5 bases and 1 base, in that order; junction bases with no gene match: 3. The germline V gene encodes CDR1 SGHVS and CDR2 FQNEAQ. This chain's CDR3 is CASSMTSGRAQETQYF. In DNA form, the CDR3 reads TGTGCCAGCAGCATGACTAGCGGGAGGGCCCAAGAGACCCAGTACTTC.

The chain combines TRBV7-2 with TRBJ1-1; D not resolved. The CDR3 loop spans 15 amino acids. Germline V gene sequence: CDR1 SGHTA, CDR2 FQGNSA. The V and J ends lost 2 bases and 1 base respectively, with 11 bases between them. CDR3: CASSLRLSGNTEAFF. CDR3 bases: TGTGCCAGCAGCTTAAGGCTGTCAGGGAACACTGAAGCTTTCTTT.

This chain joins TRBV28 and TRBJ2-1; a possible D gene is TRBD2 (6 bases). Trimming pared 6 bases from V and 4 bases from J, leaving 16 bases between. Per the germline V gene, CDR1 is MDHEN and CDR2 is SYDVKM. The CDR3 runs to 15 residues. CDR3 DNA sequence: TGTGCCAGCAGACCTACTAGCTCCGGTTACAATGAGCAGTTCTTC. Its translation is CASRPTSSGYNEQFF.

This chain links TRBV5-1 with TRBJ2-1; 7 bases fit TRBD2. V lost 5 bases and J lost 8; bases outside the gene matches: 4. This CDR3 has 12 residues. Germline V gives CDR1 SGHRS, CDR2 YFSETQ. CDR3 sequence reads: CASSSGGYEQFF. The CDR3 DNA sequence: TGCGCCAGCAGTTCGGGGGGTTATGAGCAGTTCTTC.

The chain links TRBV20-1 to TRBJ1-1, with D tentatively TRBD1 (5 bases). This CDR3 is 10 amino acids long. Trimming stripped 4 bases from V and 12 bases from J, with 12 bases between. In germline, CDR1 is DFQATT, CDR2 SNEGSKA (reference sequence). The CDR3 nucleotides are TGCAGTGCTAAGGGACTATCCCCTTTCTTT. Its translation is CSAKGLSPFF.